The rows below give T cell receptor beta chains drawn from one sample of a study of T cell responses to AZD1222 COVID-19 vaccine. Measured with immunoSEQ multiplex PCR; TCRdb has only the in-frame clones, and not every one. In the table there are some 150,000 clones, approximately 85% of which are singletons. This sample comprised peripheral blood, obtained on day 0 of AZD1222 vaccination. These receptors all come from an adult in good health. Each CDR3 is given with its conserved first and last residue. The order of the fields is CDR3 length, V gene, CDR3 protein.

length: 13
V: TRBV28
CDR3: CASSLSRVYGYTF

length: 14
V: TRBV9
CDR3: CASSVGGDTDTQYF

length: 13
V: TRBV10-3
CDR3: CASQGAPNEKLFF

length: 18
V: TRBV6-1
CDR3: CASSAPLGTSRSTGELFF

length: 16
V: TRBV18
CDR3: CASSPPITVPWGGYTF

length: 10
V: TRBV27
CDR3: CASSLYEQYF

length: 16
V: TRBV6-5
CDR3: CASSFGLAGFTGELFF

length: 11
V: TRBV6-5
CDR3: CASAIGETQYF

length: 12
V: TRBV30
CDR3: CAWSYQGWEAFF

length: 15
V: TRBV6-6
CDR3: CASSQLDRGYNEQFF

length: 13
V: TRBV3-1/TRBV3-2
CDR3: CASTISQQETQYF

length: 14
V: TRBV6-4
CDR3: CASSATGVTGELFF

length: 16
V: TRBV19
CDR3: CASRDRARGSYNEQFF